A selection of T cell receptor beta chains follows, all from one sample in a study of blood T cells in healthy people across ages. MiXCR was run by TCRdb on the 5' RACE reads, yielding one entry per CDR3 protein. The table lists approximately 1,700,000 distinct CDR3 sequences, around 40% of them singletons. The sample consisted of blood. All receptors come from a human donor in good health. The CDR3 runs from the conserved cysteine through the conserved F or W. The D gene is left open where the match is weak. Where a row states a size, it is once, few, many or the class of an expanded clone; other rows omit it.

CDR3 protein: CASSQGTSGLVQETQYF
CDR3 DNA: TGCGCCAGCAGCCAAGGAACGTCGGGACTAGTCCAAGAGACCCAGTACTTC
clone size: NA
V gene: TRBV4-1
J gene: TRBJ2-5
D gene: TRBD2

CDR3 protein: CASSFTGVADTQYF
CDR3 DNA: TGCGCCAGCAGCTTTACAGGGGTTGCGGATACGCAGTATTTT
clone size: NA
V gene: TRBV5-1
J gene: TRBJ2-3
D gene: TRBD1

CDR3 protein: CASLTSPGRISYEQYF
CDR3 DNA: TGTGCCAGCCTCACATCCCCGGGACGTATCTCCTACGAGCAGTACTTC
clone size: few
V gene: TRBV7-8
J gene: TRBJ2-7
D gene: NA

CDR3 protein: CASNAPLAGGETQYF
CDR3 DNA: TGTGCCAGCAATGCTCCCCTAGCGGGGGGTGAGACCCAGTACTTC
clone size: NA
V gene: TRBV2
J gene: TRBJ2-5
D gene: TRBD2

CDR3 protein: CASSPQTNQPQHF
CDR3 DNA: TGTGCCAGCAGCCCCCAGACCAATCAGCCCCAGCATTTT
clone size: NA
V gene: TRBV3-1
J gene: TRBJ1-5
D gene: NA

CDR3 protein: CASSFQGLAVSCNEQFF
CDR3 DNA: TGTGCCAGCAGCTTCCAAGGACTAGCGGTCTCCTGCAATGAGCAGTTCTTC
clone size: few
V gene: TRBV7-9
J gene: TRBJ2-1
D gene: TRBD2

CDR3 protein: CSAYSSGGASGTQYF
CDR3 DNA: TGCAGTGCCTATTCTTCGGGGGGGGCATCTGGTACGCAGTATTTT
clone size: NA
V gene: TRBV20-1
J gene: TRBJ2-3
D gene: TRBD2

CDR3 protein: CASSLRGGGALDTQYF
CDR3 DNA: TGTGCCAGCAGCTTAAGAGGCGGGGGGGCTCTAGATACGCAGTATTTT
clone size: NA
V gene: TRBV7-2
J gene: TRBJ2-3
D gene: TRBD2

CDR3 protein: CATVKAGGARRAFF
CDR3 DNA: TGTGCCACCGTAAAAGCAGGGGGGGCCAGGAGAGCTTTCTTT
clone size: NA
V gene: TRBV25-1
J gene: TRBJ1-1
D gene: TRBD1

CDR3 protein: CASSVTGATTKNEQYF
CDR3 DNA: TGTGCCAGCAGCGTCACAGGGGCGACTACCAAGAATGAGCAGTACTTC
clone size: NA
V gene: TRBV9
J gene: TRBJ2-7
D gene: TRBD1

CDR3 protein: CASDAGTRLTDTQYF
CDR3 DNA: TGTGCCAGTGACGCCGGGACTAGACTCACAGATACGCAGTATTTT
clone size: NA
V gene: TRBV7-9
J gene: TRBJ2-3
D gene: TRBD2

CDR3 protein: CASSLARLAGGFTDTQYF
CDR3 DNA: TGTGCCAGCAGCTTAGCGCGACTAGCGGGGGGGTTCACAGATACGCAGTATTTT
clone size: NA
V gene: TRBV7-6
J gene: TRBJ2-3
D gene: TRBD2

CDR3 protein: CASTNSPNTEAFF
CDR3 DNA: TGTGCCAGCACCAATTCTCCGAACACTGAAGCTTTCTTT
clone size: few
V gene: TRBV7-9
J gene: TRBJ1-1
D gene: NA

CDR3 protein: CASSYWVNTEAFF
CDR3 DNA: TGTGCCAGCAGTTATTGGGTCAACACTGAAGCTTTCTTT
clone size: few
V gene: TRBV6-2/TRBV6-3
J gene: TRBJ1-1
D gene: NA

CDR3 protein: CASSERWGSEQFF
CDR3 DNA: TGTGCCAGCAGTGAAAGGTGGGGAAGTGAGCAGTTCTTC
clone size: few
V gene: TRBV25-1
J gene: TRBJ2-1
D gene: NA

CDR3 protein: CASSYSRTNQPQHF
CDR3 DNA: TGTGCCAGCAGTTACTCGAGAACCAATCAGCCCCAGCATTTT
clone size: NA
V gene: TRBV6-6
J gene: TRBJ1-5
D gene: NA

CDR3 protein: CASSKVPGEGSPLHF
CDR3 DNA: TGCGCCAGCAGCAAGGTCCCAGGAGAGGGATCACCCCTCCACTTT
clone size: NA
V gene: TRBV5-1
J gene: TRBJ1-6
D gene: NA

CDR3 protein: CASSFNRGGPGELFF
CDR3 DNA: TGTGCCAGCAGTTTCAACAGGGGTGGTCCCGGGGAGCTGTTTTTT
clone size: NA
V gene: TRBV12-3/TRBV12-4
J gene: TRBJ2-2
D gene: TRBD1

CDR3 protein: CSSGTRSDEQFF
CDR3 DNA: TGCAGTTCCGGGACTAGGTCTGACGAGCAGTTCTTC
clone size: few
V gene: TRBV20-1
J gene: TRBJ2-1
D gene: TRBD2

CDR3 protein: CASSPSMTVNTEAFF
CDR3 DNA: TGTGCCAGCAGCCCAAGTATGACAGTGAACACTGAAGCTTTCTTT
clone size: NA
V gene: TRBV7-9
J gene: TRBJ1-1
D gene: NA

CDR3 protein: CASSPFELGETQYF
CDR3 DNA: TGTGCCAGCTCACCCTTTGAACTCGGGGAGACCCAGTACTTC
clone size: NA
V gene: TRBV18
J gene: TRBJ2-5
D gene: NA

CDR3 protein: CASSQGKFGGDYGYTF
CDR3 DNA: TGTGCCAGCAGCCAAGGGAAATTCGGGGGCGATTATGGCTACACCTTC
clone size: NA
V gene: TRBV14
J gene: TRBJ1-2
D gene: NA

CDR3 protein: CASSLGQGKDEQYF
CDR3 DNA: TGCGCCAGCAGCTTGGGACAGGGAAAGGACGAGCAGTACTTC
clone size: NA
V gene: TRBV5-1
J gene: TRBJ2-7
D gene: TRBD1

CDR3 protein: CSAREGNTPWSYTF
CDR3 DNA: TGCAGTGCTAGAGAAGGGAACACCCCATGGAGCTACACCTTC
clone size: NA
V gene: TRBV20-1
J gene: TRBJ1-2
D gene: NA

CDR3 protein: CASSLTGDLGYEQFF
CDR3 DNA: TGTGCCAGCAGCTTAACAGGGGACCTGGGCTATGAGCAGTTCTTC
clone size: few
V gene: TRBV7-3
J gene: TRBJ2-1
D gene: NA

CDR3 protein: CAGNLVTWRETQYF
CDR3 DNA: TGTGCCGGCAACTTAGTGACGTGGCGAGAGACCCAGTACTTC
clone size: NA
V gene: TRBV7-2
J gene: TRBJ2-5
D gene: NA

CDR3 protein: CASSSLNSGFRSYNEQFF
CDR3 DNA: TGTGCCAGCAGCTCATTAAATAGCGGGTTCCGCTCCTACAATGAGCAGTTCTTC
clone size: NA
V gene: TRBV7-8
J gene: TRBJ2-1
D gene: TRBD2

CDR3 protein: CASSTRTLSRYGYTF
CDR3 DNA: TGTGCCAGCAGCACCAGGACACTTTCTCGCTATGGCTACACCTTC
clone size: NA
V gene: TRBV13
J gene: TRBJ1-2
D gene: NA

CDR3 protein: CSVERGEGSYGYTF
CDR3 DNA: TGCAGCGTTGAAAGAGGGGAGGGCTCCTATGGCTACACCTTC
clone size: NA
V gene: TRBV29-1
J gene: TRBJ1-2
D gene: NA

CDR3 protein: CSARVPETNPYEQYF
CDR3 DNA: TGCAGTGCTAGAGTTCCAGAGACGAACCCCTACGAGCAGTACTTC
clone size: few
V gene: TRBV20-1
J gene: TRBJ2-7
D gene: NA

CDR3 protein: CSASKGRLYNEQFF
CDR3 DNA: TGCAGTGCTAGTAAGGGGAGATTATACAATGAGCAGTTCTTC
clone size: NA
V gene: TRBV20-1
J gene: TRBJ2-1
D gene: NA

CDR3 protein: CASSFGRGLRNEQYF
CDR3 DNA: TGTGCCAGCAGCTTTGGCAGGGGGCTTCGAAATGAGCAGTACTTC
clone size: few
V gene: TRBV7-9
J gene: TRBJ2-5
D gene: TRBD1